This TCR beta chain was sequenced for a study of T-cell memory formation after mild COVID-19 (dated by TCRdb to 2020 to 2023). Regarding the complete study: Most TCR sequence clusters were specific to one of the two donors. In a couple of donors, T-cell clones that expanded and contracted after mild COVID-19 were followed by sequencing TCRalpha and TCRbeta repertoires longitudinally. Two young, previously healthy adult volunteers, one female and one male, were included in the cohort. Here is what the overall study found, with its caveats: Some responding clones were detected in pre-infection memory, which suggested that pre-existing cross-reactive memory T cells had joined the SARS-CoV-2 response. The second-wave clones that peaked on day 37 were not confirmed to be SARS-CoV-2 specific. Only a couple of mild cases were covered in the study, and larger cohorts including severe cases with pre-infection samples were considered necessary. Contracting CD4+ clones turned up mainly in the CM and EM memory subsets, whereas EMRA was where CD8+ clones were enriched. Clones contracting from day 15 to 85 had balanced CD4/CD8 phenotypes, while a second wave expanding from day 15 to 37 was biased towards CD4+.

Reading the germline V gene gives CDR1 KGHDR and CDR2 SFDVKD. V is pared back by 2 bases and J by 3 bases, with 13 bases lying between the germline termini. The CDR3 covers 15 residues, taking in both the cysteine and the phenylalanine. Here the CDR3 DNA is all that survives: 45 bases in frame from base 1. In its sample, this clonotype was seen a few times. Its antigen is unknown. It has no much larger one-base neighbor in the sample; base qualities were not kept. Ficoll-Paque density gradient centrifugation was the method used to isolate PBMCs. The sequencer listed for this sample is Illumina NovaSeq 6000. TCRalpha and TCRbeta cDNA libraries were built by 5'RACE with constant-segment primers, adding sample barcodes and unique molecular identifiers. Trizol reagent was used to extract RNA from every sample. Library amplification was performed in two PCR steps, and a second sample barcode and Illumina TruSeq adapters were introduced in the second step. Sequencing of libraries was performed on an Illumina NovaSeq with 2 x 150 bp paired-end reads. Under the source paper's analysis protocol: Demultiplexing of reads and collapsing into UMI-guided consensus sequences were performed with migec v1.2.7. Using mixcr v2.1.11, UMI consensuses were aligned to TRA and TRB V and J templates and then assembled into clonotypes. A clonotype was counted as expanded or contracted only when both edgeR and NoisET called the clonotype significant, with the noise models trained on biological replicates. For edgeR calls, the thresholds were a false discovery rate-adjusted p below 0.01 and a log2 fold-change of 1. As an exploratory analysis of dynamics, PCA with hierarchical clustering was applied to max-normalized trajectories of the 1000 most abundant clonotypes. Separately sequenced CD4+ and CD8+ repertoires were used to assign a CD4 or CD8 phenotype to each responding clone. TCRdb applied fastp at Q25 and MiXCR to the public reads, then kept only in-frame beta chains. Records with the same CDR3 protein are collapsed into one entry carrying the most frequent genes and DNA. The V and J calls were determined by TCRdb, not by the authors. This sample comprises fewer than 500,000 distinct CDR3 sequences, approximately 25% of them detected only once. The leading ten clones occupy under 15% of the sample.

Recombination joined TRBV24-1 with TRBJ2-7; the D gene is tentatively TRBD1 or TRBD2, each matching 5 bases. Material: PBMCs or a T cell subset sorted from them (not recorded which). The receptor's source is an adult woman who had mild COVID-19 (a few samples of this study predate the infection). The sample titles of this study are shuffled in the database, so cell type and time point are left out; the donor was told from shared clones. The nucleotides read TGTGCCACCAGTGATTCCGGGACGGCGCACTACGAGCAGTACTTC. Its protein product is CATSDSGTAHYEQYF.